A single sample is the source of the 32 T cell receptor beta chains below, sequenced in a study of blood T cell repertoires in COVID-19. TCRdb's table, derived via immunoSEQ multiplex PCR, lists solely in-frame clones and lacks some. The table records about 98,000 clones, over 70% of them present only once. Sample: peripheral blood. These receptors all come from a man between 65 and 85 years old with acute or convalescent COVID-19.

The rearrangement joins TRBV28 to TRBJ2-1, with D perhaps TRBD2 (6 bases). Per the germline V gene, CDR1 is MDHEN and CDR2 is SYDVKM. V lost 5 bases and J 10 bases, leaving 21 bases between the germline ends. This CDR3 is built from 15 residues. DNA for the CDR3: TGTGCCAGCAGTCGCCCGAGCGGGTTTTCCAAAGAGCAGTTCTTC. Its protein is CASSRPSGFSKEQFF.

The rearrangement joins TRBV6-2 or TRBV6-3 to TRBJ2-7; D ambiguous. Germline lookup yields CDR1 MNHEY and CDR2 SVGEGT. Deletions cut 7 bases from V and 2 bases from J, with 12 bases between. CDR3 length: 13 amino acids. The CDR3, as DNA: TGTGCCAGCAACCCGTCGGAGACCTACGAGCAGTACTTC. Protein product: CASNPSETYEQYF.

This clone was seen a single time. The chain has TRBV5-4 and TRBJ1-2, with 9 bases that match TRBD1. J gave up 8 bases and V 4 bases, and 6 bases lay outside the gene matches. Germline-derived CDR1 and CDR2 are SGHNT and YYREEE (reference sequence). The CDR3 is 13 residues long. CDR3 residues: CASSLTGGNGYTF. The CDR3 bases are TGTGCCAGCAGCCTCACAGGGGGCAACGGCTACACCTTC.

The chain is built from TRBV28 and TRBJ2-3; 8 nucleotides line up with TRBD2. The CDR3 runs to 19 residues. The junction had 17 bases not matched to a gene; V was cut back by 5 bases and J by 1 base. Per germline, CDR1 MDHEN and CDR2 SYDVKM. As DNA, the CDR3 is TGTGCCAGCAGTCTTAAGAACTTAGCGGGACCTTTGGGCACAGATACGCAGTATTTT. Encoded protein: CASSLKNLAGPLGTDTQYF.

J is TRBJ2-1 and V is TRBV5-4; 7 positions agree with TRBD2. The V gene's germline CDR1 is SGHNT and CDR2 YYREEE (reference sequence). CDR3 length: 13 amino acids. V dropped 4 bases and J dropped 7; count of bases not matched to a gene: 5. This CDR3 reads CASSGGLRNEQFF. CDR3 coding DNA: TGTGCCAGCAGCGGGGGACTACGTAATGAGCAGTTCTTC.

This clone came up many times. The chain recombines TRBV11-2 with TRBJ1-5; D gene uncertain. Trimming shortened V by 4 bases and J by 2 bases, and 6 bases separated the two germline ends. The length of the CDR3 is 13 residues. Per the germline V gene, CDR1 is SGHAT and CDR2 is FQNNGV. CDR3 nucleotide sequence: TGTGCCAGCAGCTGGGCAGGCAATCAGCCCCAGCATTTT. This translates into CASSWAGNQPQHF.

The chain uses TRBV6-5 and TRBJ2-5; no clear D gene. V lost 8 bases, J lost 5 bases, and 9 bases lay in between. Germline assignment: CDR1 MNHEY and CDR2 SVGAGI. The CDR3 sequence is 11 residues long. CDR3 nucleotide sequence: TGTGCCAGCGTTTTGGAGGAGACCCAGTACTTC. It yields the protein CASVLEETQYF.

V gene TRBV6-1 combines with J gene TRBJ2-7; TRBD2 agrees at 7 bases. The CDR3 contains 17 residues. J was trimmed by 2 bases and V by 0 bases; bases with no gene match: 10. Germline lookup yields CDR1 MNHNS and CDR2 SASEGT. CDR3 residues: CASSEAGGRGHPYEQYF. Here the CDR3 DNA reads TGTGCCAGCAGTGAAGCGGGAGGGAGAGGCCACCCCTACGAGCAGTACTTC.

This clone was seen a single time. The chain carries TRBV18 and TRBJ1-3; a possible D gene is TRBD1 (6 bases). V gave up 2 bases and J gave up 4 bases, with 6 bases separating them. Germline-derived CDR1 and CDR2 are KGHSH and LQKENI. The CDR3 loop spans 13 amino acids. As DNA, the CDR3 is TGTGCCAGCTCACCAGGGACAGGAAACACCATATATTTT. Translated, it gives CASSPGTGNTIYF.

V gene TRBV7-2 combines with J gene TRBJ2-3; D is unclear. Germline V gives CDR1 SGHTA, CDR2 FQGNSA. The V end was cut by 4 bases, the J end by 0 bases, with 20 bases between. The CDR3 covers 18 residues. CDR3 sequence: CASSSNLGSGTSTDTQYF. CDR3 coding DNA: TGTGCCAGCAGCTCCAACCTCGGATCGGGTACTAGCACAGATACGCAGTATTTT.

This clone was counted a few times. The gene calls are TRBV18 and TRBJ2-7; 8 positions match TRBD1. The CDR3 runs to 14 residues. Germline V lookup: CDR1 KGHSH, CDR2 LQKENI. V gave up 1 base and J gave up 4 bases; unmatched junction bases: 3. This CDR3 reads CASSPRTGKYEQYF. CDR3 nucleotides: TGTGCCAGCTCACCACGGACAGGGAAATACGAGCAGTACTTC.

This clone was detected ten times or more. CDR3 sequence reads: CASSYRGPGNTIYF. The CDR3 DNA follows: TGTGCCAGCAGCTACAGGGGGCCTGGAAACACCATATATTTT. The genes are TRBV5-4 and TRBJ1-3; the match to TRBD1 covers 9 bases. This CDR3 has 14 amino acids. After removal of 3 bases from V and 2 bases from J, the junction contained 0 bases not matched to a gene. The germline CDR1 and CDR2 sequences are SGHNT and YYREEE (reference sequence).

The chain joins TRBV3-1 (or the pseudogene TRBV3-2) to TRBJ2-1, with a tentative D call TRBD2 (9 bases). The germline V gene has CDR1 LGHDT and CDR2 YNNKEL (reference sequence). CDR3 length equals 21 residues. V dropped 0 bases and J dropped 6 bases, with 30 bases sitting between them. The CDR3 region is CASSQDAGGELAGGPSNEQFF. Here the CDR3 DNA reads TGTGCCAGCAGCCAAGATGCAGGGGGCGAACTAGCGGGTGGGCCATCCAATGAGCAGTTCTTC.

This clone appeared a single time. The genes are TRBV18 and TRBJ2-7; TRBD2 matches 9 bases. Looked up from germline, CDR1 is KGHSH and CDR2 is LQKENI. J gave up 7 bases and V 6 bases, and 4 bases lay outside the gene matches. CDR3 length: 12 residues. The CDR3 nucleotides read TGTGCCAGCTCCCGACTAGCGGAAGAGCAGTACTTC. Its protein is CASSRLAEEQYF.

The chain employs TRBV6-6 and TRBJ1-6; unclear D gene. Trimming removed 2 bases from V and 9 bases from J, with 17 bases in between. CDR3 length equals 16 residues. CDR1 and CDR2 from the germline V gene are MNHNY and SVGAGI (reference sequence). In nucleotides, the CDR3 is TGTGCCAGCAGTTACCTGGGCCCGGGGTCGGGTTCACCCCTCCACTTT. Its protein product is CASSYLGPGSGSPLHF.

The chain joins TRBV28 to TRBJ1-1, with D tentatively TRBD1 (5 bases). Germline V CDR1 and CDR2: MDHEN, SYDVKM. V lost 5 bases and J 5 bases, leaving 18 bases between the germline ends. The length of the CDR3 is 15 residues. The CDR3 loop reads CASSKGGGGVTEAFF. In DNA form, the CDR3 reads TGTGCCAGCAGTAAAGGTGGGGGAGGGGTGACTGAAGCTTTCTTT.

The CDR3 sequence: CASSSPTNEKLFF. CDR3 sequence (DNA): TGTGCCAGCAGTAGCCCAACTAATGAAAAACTGTTTTTT. The chain links TRBV28 to TRBJ1-4; D gene uncertain. Germline-derived CDR1 and CDR2 are MDHEN and SYDVKM. The CDR3 loop spans 13 amino acids. Trimming left V 5 bases short and J 0 bases short, with 4 bases between.

V gene TRBV4-2 combines with J gene TRBJ2-1; 13 bases map to TRBD2. CDR1 and CDR2 (germline): LGHNA, YNFKEQ. The CDR3 has 16 residues. With 1 base clipped from V and 5 bases from J, the junction kept 2 bases outside the gene matches. The CDR3: CASSQGGLAGDNEQFF. The DNA for the CDR3 is TGTGCCAGCAGCCAAGGAGGACTAGCGGGGGACAATGAGCAGTTCTTC.

This clone was counted once. The chain links TRBV27 to TRBJ2-3; a weak D match, TRBD2 (6 bases). Looked up from germline, CDR1 is MNHEY and CDR2 is SMNVEV (reference sequence). This CDR3 has 14 residues. With 4 bases removed from V and 7 bases from J, the gap between germline ends came to 15 bases. CDR3 bases: TGTGCCAGCAGTTCTCGGCAGGAGGGGAATACGCAGTATTTT. This codes for CASSSRQEGNTQYF.

CDR3 amino acids: CATSRDIQETQYF. Here the CDR3 DNA reads TGTGCCACCAGCAGAGATATCCAAGAGACCCAGTACTTC. J is TRBJ2-5 and V is TRBV15, with D unresolved. From germline, CDR1 is LNHNV and CDR2 YYDKDF (reference sequence). This CDR3 spans 13 amino acids. Trimming cost V 0 bases and J 1 base, with 3 bases left between them.

This chain links TRBV29-1 with TRBJ2-3; TRBD2 matches at 7 bases. From germline, CDR1 is SQVTM and CDR2 ANQGSEA. There are 15 residues in the CDR3. Trimming cost V 5 bases and J 1 base; bases outside gene matches: 9. CDR3 region: CSVPTRGGGTDTQYF. The CDR3 DNA sequence: TGCAGCGTTCCGACCCGGGGAGGGGGCACAGATACGCAGTATTTT.

The rearrangement joins TRBV27 to TRBJ2-5; 7 bases line up with TRBD2. V shed 4 bases and J 5 bases; nucleotides not matched to a gene: 7. The length of the CDR3 is 14 residues. Germline CDR1 and CDR2: MNHEY and SMNVEV (reference sequence). CDR3 sequence reads: CASSYAGVDETQYF. The CDR3 DNA follows: TGTGCCAGCAGTTATGCGGGAGTCGACGAGACCCAGTACTTC.

A remark on this clone: The sample contains more than one DNA sequence encoding this CDR3. The chain is built from TRBV7-3 and TRBJ1-1; 10 bases agree with TRBD1. The CDR3 is 14 amino acids. The germline V gene has CDR1 SGHTA and CDR2 FQGTGA. V lost 5 bases and J lost 3; bases outside the gene matches: 3. The CDR3 loop reads CASSLTGGDTEAFF. DNA of the CDR3: TGTGCCAGCAGCCTGACAGGGGGCGACACTGAAGCTTTCTTT.

The CDR3 DNA reads TGTGCCACCAGCGGGGGACAGGGGCGTGCCGTTGGTACGCAGTATTTT. It is translated as CATSGGQGRAVGTQYF. The chain is built from TRBV15 and TRBJ2-3; 10 bases align to TRBD1. Germline trimming cut 5 bases from V and 8 bases from J; bases unmatched to any gene: 13. The V gene's germline CDR1 is LNHNV and CDR2 YYDKDF (reference sequence). The CDR3 spans 16 residues.

This rearrangement joins TRBV3-1 (or the pseudogene TRBV3-2) to TRBJ2-5; 9 positions agree with TRBD1. Trimming at V came to 5 bases and at J to 5 bases, leaving 6 bases not matched to a gene. The CDR3 length is 14 residues. Germline V gene lookup returns CDR1 LGHDT and CDR2 YNNKEL (reference sequence). The CDR3: CASSWAGTGETQYF. For the CDR3, the DNA is TGTGCCAGCAGCTGGGCCGGGACAGGGGAGACCCAGTACTTC.

The chain carries TRBV5-6 and TRBJ2-5; 9 bases agree with TRBD1. This CDR3 has 14 residues. With V trimmed by 4 bases and J by 3 bases, 4 bases remained unmatched. Germline V gene lookup returns CDR1 SGHDT and CDR2 YYEEEE. In DNA form, the CDR3 reads TGTGCCAGCAGCACCCGGACAGGGGAAGAGACCCAGTACTTC. Translated, it gives CASSTRTGEETQYF.

The chain links TRBV7-2 to TRBJ2-7; 10 bases align to TRBD2. Trimming took 0 bases from V and 3 from J; bases not matched to a gene: 2. The CDR3 totals 15 residues. Germline V gene lookup returns CDR1 SGHTA and CDR2 FQGNSA. The CDR3 here is CASSLAASGSYEQYF. Written as DNA, the CDR3 is TGTGCCAGCAGCTTAGCCGCTAGCGGGAGCTACGAGCAGTACTTC.

The chain carries TRBV2 and TRBJ2-1; 8 bases line up with TRBD2. V trimming: 2 bases; J trimming: 2 bases; junction bases outside the gene matches: 8. This CDR3 spans 17 amino acids. Germline V CDR1 and CDR2: SNHLY, FYNNEI. This chain's CDR3 is CASSEFLTSGTYNEQFF. As DNA, the CDR3 is TGTGCCAGCAGTGAATTTTTAACTAGCGGCACCTACAATGAGCAGTTCTTC.

The chain joins TRBV5-1 to TRBJ1-2; D perhaps matches TRBD1 (6 bases). Trimming pared 4 bases from V and 3 bases from J, leaving 10 bases between. Germline CDR1 reads SGHRS; CDR2 reads YFSETQ. The CDR3 covers 13 residues. The CDR3 is CASSPQGDYGYTF. Written as DNA, the CDR3 is TGCGCCAGCAGCCCACAGGGTGACTATGGCTACACCTTC.

This clone came up once. The J gene is TRBJ1-6, the V gene TRBV27; D is undetermined. This CDR3 comprises 15 residues. Germline loops: CDR1 MNHEY, CDR2 SMNVEV (reference sequence). V gave up 0 bases and J gave up 8 bases, with 11 bases separating them. CDR3 sequence: CASSLSVRLDSPLHF. CDR3 nucleotides: TGTGCCAGCAGTTTATCGGTGCGGCTCGATTCACCCCTCCACTTT.

The genes are TRBV9 and TRBJ1-1, with 11 bases matching TRBD1. The germline V gene has CDR1 SGDLS and CDR2 YYNGEE. The CDR3 is 16 amino acids. J was trimmed by 6 bases and V by 0 bases; bases with no gene match: 7. CDR3 in amino acids: CASSVAGTGGRAEAFF. The CDR3 DNA reads TGTGCCAGCAGCGTAGCCGGGACAGGGGGTAGGGCTGAAGCTTTCTTT. Full variable domain (rest looked up from reference TRBV9 and TRBJ1-1): DSGVTQTPKHLITATGQRVTLRCSPRSGDLSVYWYQQSLDQGLQFLIQYYNGEERAKGNILERFSAQQFPDLHSELNLSSLELGDSALYFCASSVAGTGGRAEAFFGQGTRLTVV.

The rearrangement links TRBV28 to TRBJ2-7; no definite D call. This CDR3 spans 13 amino acids. Germline V gene sequence: CDR1 MDHEN, CDR2 SYDVKM. Trimming removed 7 bases from V and 2 bases from J, with 12 bases in between. CDR3 in amino acids: CASTKRNPYEQYF. The CDR3, as DNA: TGTGCCAGCACCAAGCGTAACCCCTACGAGCAGTACTTC.